The sequence of this TCR beta chain was determined in a study of radiation and T cells in renal cell carcinoma (dated by TCRdb to about 2020). Describing the broader study: Samples were obtained from a clinical trial, in which 15 Gy stereotactic body radiation therapy was delivered to primary renal cell carcinomas and nephrectomy was performed 4 weeks later. A total of about 4 million unique CDR3 nucleotide sequences, encoding 2,500,000 or so unique CDR3 amino acid sequences, were found across all 50 or so samples. A total of 50 or so samples underwent TCR beta sequencing, made up of about 26 tumors and about 27 peripheral blood samples. The paper's findings and limits, for the study overall: No pretreatment tumor biopsies were available, so the baseline intratumoral presence of clonotypes could not be determined. With a single-armed trial design, the study had no way to address how radiation dose or scheduling affects the TCR repertoire. In blood, the top tumor clonotypes increased from baseline to 2 weeks after radiation and then shrank by 4 weeks, which suggests a temporary expansion of tumor-resident clones. Dynamics of the blood repertoire were not tracked past 4 weeks after treatment.

Following the manufacturer's recommendations, the immunoSEQ kit was used to generate TCR beta libraries from genomic DNA. To prepare the libraries, a first multiplex PCR with proprietary primers was run, followed by a second PCR that added unique barcodes, and a bead cleanup was done after each round. Each sample batch included a kit-provided positive control reaction and a negative control reaction. The final libraries were assessed on an Agilent 4200 TapeStation D1000 ScreenTape, pooled by volume, and quantified by qPCR. Sequencing ran on an Illumina NextSeq500 with a MidOutput 150-cycle cartridge, using 156 Read1 and 15 Index1 cycles with kit custom primers. The pooled library was loaded at about 1 pM with about 20% PhiX control spiked in. As for the original processing: Vendor-processed data were analyzed in R, and a clonotype was defined as all T cells sharing the same CDR3 nucleotide sequence. In the clone abundance analyses, frequencies in each sample were normalized to that sample's 10,000 most abundant clones. Before analysis, public T cell clones were removed, and these numbered fewer than six per sample on average. An abundance difference of at least 32-fold between compartments was the criterion for calling clonotypes tumor-enriched or baseline blood-enriched. A beta-binomial differential abundance model was used to identify clonotypes that expanded or contracted between blood time points. Tumor-blood repertoire similarity was measured with the Baroni-Urbani and Buser coefficient, and group comparisons used two-tailed Wilcoxon tests in R. As stored in TCRdb, this immuneACCESS dataset retains in-frame rearrangements with V and J assigned. A fraction of the clones does not appear; measured against another copy, unresolved V genes explain less than half of the discrepancy, and the remainder lacks a known reason. Clonal size and the V and J genes are those of that table, whereas D and trimming came from the DNA. Within this sample are roughly 120,000 clones, with roughly 80% of them counted one time only. The top ten hold about 2.9% of the sample.

The time point label corresponds to: baseline pretreatment blood. The treatment or condition label, read with the paper, signifies: 15 Gy SBRT to primary tumor, nephrectomy 4 weeks later. To track tumor-enriched clonotypes, serial peripheral blood was sampled from radiation-treated patients at baseline and at 2 weeks and 4 weeks after SBRT. All patients had renal cell carcinoma with clear cell pathology. The QIAamp DNA Blood Mini Kit (Qiagen) was used to prepare genomic DNA for TCR sequencing. The analyses included just those samples that passed every quality control check. The CDR3 runs 16 amino acids, cysteine and phenylalanine included. Just the 48-base CDR3 DNA is kept, in frame starting at base 1. Taken from the germline V gene (reference sequence), the CDR1 and CDR2 loops are MNHEY and SMNVEV. V sheds 3 bases and J sheds 7 bases, leaving 18 bases between their ends. This clone was observed a handful of times. What this receptor recognizes is not known. Base qualities are not provided; no much larger clone lies one nucleotide away.

This clonotype originated in a woman in her sixties with renal cell carcinoma. The sample here was blood, taken from a patient whose treatment included radiotherapy and nephrectomy. The chain uses TRBV27 and TRBJ2-2; the D gene is perhaps TRBD1 or TRBD2, as each covers 5 bases. CDR3 protein: CASSFSVPFGGGELFF. The base sequence is TGTGCCAGCAGTTTTTCCGTCCCGTTTGGGGGCGGGGAGCTGTTTTTT.